A single sample gave rise to the 11 T cell receptor beta chains below, sequenced in a study of Ad26.COV2.S vaccination and SARS-CoV-2 variants. Repertoires were generated with immunoSEQ multiplex PCR, while TCRdb's copy carries only in-frame clones and drops some. The repertoire holds some 190,000 clones, with around 90% as singletons. Material: peripheral blood, obtained after recovery from COVID-19. The receptors stem from a human donor who had recovered from COVID-19.

The CDR3 region has the DNA TGTGCCAGCAGCTTGGAGCTAGCGGGTGCAGATACGCAGTATTTT. Its translation is CASSLELAGADTQYF. This rearrangement joins TRBV5-8 to TRBJ2-3, with TRBD2 identical over 8 bases. J was trimmed by 4 bases and V by 0 bases; bases with no gene match: 4. Germline CDR1 is SGHTS and CDR2 is YDEGEE. The CDR3 is 15 residues long.

The chain employs TRBV7-8 and TRBJ1-1; D is possibly TRBD1 (5 bases). CDR1 and CDR2 from the germline V gene are SGHVS and FQNEAQ. Trimming took off 4 bases at V and 11 bases at J, with 11 bases between the two ends. This CDR3 spans 11 amino acids. Here the CDR3 DNA reads TGTGCCAGCAGCTCGATCCGGGGGGCTTTCTTT. Translated, it gives CASSSIRGAFF. The variable domain in full, completed from reference TRBV7-8 and TRBJ1-1, reads GAGVSQSPRYKVAKRGQDVALRCDPISGHVSLFWYQQALGQGPEFLTYFQNEAQLDKSGLPSDRFFAERPEGSVSTLKIQRTQQEDSAVYLCASSSIRGAFFGQGTRLTVV.

V gene TRBV11-2 combines with J gene TRBJ1-5, with no clear D. Looked up from germline, CDR1 is SGHAT and CDR2 is FQNNGV. This CDR3 contains 14 residues. The V and J ends lost 0 bases and 3 bases respectively, with 6 bases between them. CDR3 sequence: CASSLEQSNQPQHF. CDR3 nucleotide sequence: TGTGCCAGCAGCTTAGAACAGTCCAATCAGCCCCAGCATTTT.

CDR3 sequence (DNA): TGTGCCAGCATGGCAGGGGATTCTAGCACAGATACGCAGTATTTT. This encodes CASMAGDSSTDTQYF. This chain joins TRBV2 and TRBJ2-3; TRBD1 is a possible D gene (6 bases). The germline V gene has CDR1 SNHLY and CDR2 FYNNEI. The CDR3 has 15 amino acids. V shed 7 bases and J shed 0 bases, with 14 bases lying between them. The whole variable domain, remainder taken from reference TRBV2 and TRBJ2-3, is EPEVTQTPSHQVTQMGQEVILRCVPISNHLYFYWYRQILGQKVEFLVSFYNNEISEKSEIFDDQFSVERPDGSNFTLKIRSTKLEDSAMYFCASMAGDSSTDTQYFGPGTRLTVL.

The chain employs TRBV9 and TRBJ2-3, with 9 bases identical to TRBD2. With V trimmed by 0 bases and J by 6 bases, 14 bases remained unmatched. CDR3 length: 18 residues. Germline V CDR1 and CDR2: SGDLS, YYNGEE. CDR3 region: CASSVVGGAGGPQDTQYF. In DNA form, the CDR3 reads TGTGCCAGCAGCGTAGTCGGAGGAGCGGGAGGCCCACAGGATACGCAGTATTTT.

The chain carries TRBV7-6 and TRBJ2-1; D is unresolved. The CDR3 is 13 amino acids. The V end was cut by 5 bases, the J end by 7 bases, with 12 bases between. Germline assignment: CDR1 SGHVS and CDR2 FNYEAQ. The CDR3 region is CASSPQSPNEQFF. CDR3 bases: TGTGCCAGCAGCCCCCAGAGCCCTAATGAGCAGTTCTTC.

The chain employs TRBV5-1 and TRBJ1-5; D is undetermined. V lost 5 bases and J lost 1, with 10 bases in between. Germline V gene lookup returns CDR1 SGHRS and CDR2 YFSETQ. This CDR3 contains 14 residues. In nucleotides, the CDR3 is TGCGCCAGCAGGGCAGGTCCCAGCAATCAGCCCCAGCATTTT. The encoded protein is CASRAGPSNQPQHF.

This clone has just one count. The chain carries TRBV5-1 and TRBJ2-7; D gene unclear. The V gene lost 1 base and the J gene lost 4 bases, with 18 bases spanning the gap. Germline loops: CDR1 SGHRS, CDR2 YFSETQ. This CDR3 has 16 residues. The CDR3 nucleotides are TGCGCCAGCAGCTTGATTTATTTCGGCCTCGAGTACGAGCAGTACTTC. Translation: CASSLIYFGLEYEQYF. The full variable domain, rest sourced from reference TRBV5-1 and TRBJ2-7, is KAGVTQTPRYLIKTRGQQVTLSCSPISGHRSVSWYQQTPGQGLQFLFEYFSETQRNKGNFPGRFSGRQFSNSRSEMNVSTLELGDSALYLCASSLIYFGLEYEQYFGPGTRLTVT.

J is TRBJ2-7 and V is TRBV4-1; weak D call: TRBD1 (7 bases). In germline, CDR1 is MGHRA, CDR2 YSYEKL. Trimming pared 1 base from V and 3 bases from J, leaving 19 bases between. The CDR3 is made up of 17 amino acids. The CDR3 sequence is CASSQGDPTGDFYEQYF. CDR3 DNA sequence: TGCGCCAGCAGCCAAGGTGATCCTACAGGGGACTTCTACGAGCAGTACTTC.

This clone was counted once. The V and J genes are TRBV9 and TRBJ1-1; 7 positions match TRBD1. The germline V gene has CDR1 SGDLS and CDR2 YYNGEE. The CDR3 is 15 residues long. After removal of 3 bases from V and 1 base from J, the junction contained 6 bases not matched to a gene. CDR3 sequence (DNA): TGTGCCAGCAGCGCGGACAGGCGACCGAACACTGAAGCTTTCTTT. Translated, it gives CASSADRRPNTEAFF.

The rearrangement uses TRBV13 and TRBJ2-1; D is perhaps TRBD1 (5 bases). The germline gives CDR1 PRHDT, CDR2 FYEKMQ (reference sequence). The V gene lost 5 bases and the J gene lost 8 bases, with 10 bases spanning the gap. The CDR3 length is 12 residues. CDR3 in amino acids: CASSGRAHEQFF. The CDR3 DNA is TGTGCCAGCAGCGGCAGGGCCCATGAGCAGTTCTTC. The variable domain in full, with the rest retrieved from reference TRBV13 and TRBJ2-1, is AAGVIQSPRHLIKEKRETATLKCYPIPRHDTVYWYQQGPGQDPQFLISFYEKMQSDKGSIPDRFSAQQFSDYHSELNMSSLELGDSALYFCASSGRAHEQFFGPGTRLTVL.